The 16 T cell receptor beta chains below were found in one sample sequenced in a study of regulatory T cells in long-lasting Graves disease. Specified time point: newly diagnosed GD, antithyroid drugs for less than 3 months. Construction of the TCR library relied on RNA isolated from PBMCs. For TCR beta, libraries came from iRepertoire HTBI primers and Arm-PCR of CDR3 regions. One entry per CDR3 protein, called by TCRdb with MiXCR from the multiplex PCR reads. The top ten clones hold around 25% of a sample with around 480,000 distinct CDR3 sequences, approximately 16% of them seen once. The sample also formed part of further work on T cells in Graves' hyperthyroidism and ophthalmopathy.

Sequencing was performed on peripheral blood mononuclear cells (PBMCs), taken at new diagnosis, from a patient treated with antithyroid drugs. The receptors were sampled from a woman in her forties or fifties with Graves disease.

This clonotype was counted at least ten times. The chain recombines TRBV27 with TRBJ2-3; weak D call: TRBD2 (5 bases). Per the germline V gene, CDR1 is MNHEY and CDR2 is SMNVEV (reference sequence). V was trimmed by 6 bases and J by 1 base, leaving 8 bases between them. This CDR3 region has 13 residues. The CDR3, as DNA: TGTGCCAGCAGATACGGGGGCACAGATACGCAGTATTTT. It yields the protein CASRYGGTDTQYF.

This clonotype was counted ten times or more. The chain uses TRBV27 and TRBJ1-1; D may be TRBD1 (6 bases). CDR1 MNHEY and CDR2 SMNVEV come from the germline V gene (reference sequence). The V end lost 8 bases, the J end lost 8 bases, and 18 bases lay between the germline ends. The CDR3 spans 13 residues. CDR3 sequence (DNA): TGTGCCAGCTCCTGGACAGCCAGCTCCGAAGCTTTCTTT. It yields the protein CASSWTASSEAFF.

J is TRBJ2-3 and V is TRBV19, with TRBD1 as a possible D gene (5 bases). The V gene's germline CDR1 is LNHDA and CDR2 SQIVND (reference sequence). Trimming stripped 3 bases from V and 5 bases from J, with 12 bases between. The CDR3 has 14 residues. The CDR3 coding sequence is TGTGCCAGTAGTATGCCCCGAACAGGAGATACGCAGTATTTT. It translates to CASSMPRTGDTQYF.

V gene TRBV3-1 combines with J gene TRBJ2-7; D unresolved. The CDR3 sequence is 12 residues long. Per germline, CDR1 LGHDT and CDR2 YNNKEL (reference sequence). Trimming took 6 bases from V and 3 from J, leaving 9 bases between them. The CDR3 nucleotides read TGTGCCAGCAGTCGCGCCAACTACGAGCAGTACTTC. Translating it yields CASSRANYEQYF.

The rearrangement links TRBV7-8 to TRBJ1-4; 7 nucleotides align to TRBD1. This CDR3 is built from 15 residues. Germline V lookup: CDR1 SGHVS, CDR2 FQNEAQ. V shed 4 bases and J 5 bases; nucleotides not matched to a gene: 7. This CDR3 reads CASSSDRSRNEKLFF. The CDR3 DNA follows: TGTGCCAGCAGCTCGGACAGGTCGAGGAATGAAAAACTGTTTTTT.

This clonotype was detected a few times. This chain connects TRBV5-6 to TRBJ1-5; D is possibly TRBD1 (5 bases). CDR3 size: 14 residues. CDR1 and CDR2 (germline): SGHDT, YYEEEE. The V end lost 4 bases, the J end lost 7 bases, and 15 bases lay between the germline ends. The CDR3 here is CASSRGRGRQPQHF. CDR3 nucleotide sequence: TGTGCCAGCAGCCGCGGGAGGGGCCGACAGCCCCAGCATTTT.

This chain connects TRBV27 to TRBJ1-2, with 9 bases identical to TRBD1. Trimming at V came to 8 bases and at J to 1 base, leaving 8 bases not matched to a gene. The CDR3 is made up of 15 amino acids. CDR1 MNHEY and CDR2 SMNVEV come from the germline V gene (reference sequence). The CDR3 DNA is TGTGCCAGCCGCCCTCGGACAGGGGTTAACTATGGCTACACCTTC. Translating it yields CASRPRTGVNYGYTF.

In this sample, this clonotype turned up many times. The V call is TRBV7-9, the J call TRBJ2-1; possible D gene TRBD2, 5 bases. Trimming removed 11 bases at V and 2 bases at J, with 7 bases between. Per the germline V gene, CDR1 is SEHNR and CDR2 is FQNEAQ (reference sequence). The length of the CDR3 is 11 residues. The CDR3 region has the DNA TGTGCCGCCGGGACCTACAATGAGCAGTTCTTC. It codes for CAAGTYNEQFF.

The table lists this clonotype with many counts. The chain has TRBV6-1 and TRBJ2-3, with 11 bases fitting TRBD2. The CDR3 spans 16 residues. Germline lookup yields CDR1 MNHNS and CDR2 SASEGT. With V trimmed by 8 bases and J by 3 bases, 10 bases remained unmatched. This chain's CDR3 is CASCASLAGGTDTQYF. Here the CDR3 DNA reads TGTGCCAGCTGTGCCTCCCTAGCGGGGGGAACAGATACGCAGTATTTT.

The sample holds many counts of this clonotype. This chain uses TRBV5-1 with TRBJ2-7; D might be TRBD2 (7 bases). V lost 4 bases, J lost 6 bases, and 20 bases lay in between. CDR3 length equals 15 residues. Looked up from germline, CDR1 is SGHRS and CDR2 is YFSETQ. DNA for the CDR3: TGCGCCAGCAGCCCGATGGGGGGGACAATACGCGAGCAGTACTTC. Its translation: CASSPMGGTIREQYF.

This clonotype was seen just once. This clone may be a read error of a much larger clone one base away. The chain combines TRBV19 with TRBJ1-1; unclear D gene. V was clipped by 7 bases and J by 0 bases, with 15 bases between them. The CDR3 is 15 residues long. Germline V gene data show CDR1 as LNHDA and CDR2 as SQIVND (reference sequence). In DNA, the CDR3 is TGTGCCAGTACCACCCCCCCCGAGCTGAACACTGAAGCTTTCTTT. As protein: CASTTPPELNTEAFF.

The sample holds many counts of this clonotype. The chain is built from TRBV18 and TRBJ1-1; the D is unclear. The CDR3 has 15 amino acids. Germline CDR1 is KGHSH and CDR2 is LQKENI. V was clipped by 1 base and J by 1 base, with 10 bases between them. The CDR3 loop is CASSPQNTENTEAFF. CDR3 sequence (DNA): TGTGCCAGCTCACCACAGAACACCGAGAACACTGAAGCTTTCTTT.

This clonotype was recorded many times. The genes are TRBV6-1 and TRBJ1-2; tentatively, D is TRBD1 (5 bases). The length of the CDR3 is 17 residues. The germline CDR1 and CDR2 sequences are MNHNS and SASEGT. Trimming pared 7 bases from V and 2 bases from J, leaving 23 bases between. CDR3 in DNA: TGTGCCAGCAATAGATTGTCTTGGGGGGAAACGAACTATGGCTACACCTTC. Translation gives CASNRLSWGETNYGYTF.

This clonotype was found many times. This rearrangement joins TRBV11-2 to TRBJ2-7; TRBD1 or TRBD2 may be the D gene (5 bases each). This CDR3 region has 14 residues. With 6 bases removed from V and 2 bases from J, the gap between germline ends came to 14 bases. The germline V gene encodes CDR1 SGHAT and CDR2 FQNNGV. The CDR3 sequence: CASREAQGPYEQYF. For the CDR3, the DNA is TGTGCCAGCAGGGAGGCGCAGGGACCCTACGAGCAGTACTTC.

This clonotype appeared many times. The chain employs TRBV19 and TRBJ1-5; 7 nucleotides agree with TRBD1. The CDR3 is made up of 13 amino acids. The V gene's germline CDR1 is LNHDA and CDR2 SQIVND (reference sequence). Losses at the gene ends were 7 bases for V and 7 bases for J; bases not matched to a gene: 7. The CDR3 nucleotides are TGTGCCAGTACCAGACAGGGAGGACAGCCCCAGCATTTT. Its translation is CASTRQGGQPQHF.

This chain connects TRBV6-1 to TRBJ1-6, with D possibly matching TRBD1 (6 bases). This CDR3 is built from 15 residues. V was cut by 1 base and J by 10 bases, with 14 bases left in between. Germline CDR1 reads MNHNS; CDR2 reads SASEGT. The CDR3 DNA reads TGTGCCAGCAGTGAAGTGGCGGGGGCAGGATCACCCCTCCACTTT. Translating it yields CASSEVAGAGSPLHF.